This T cell receptor (beta chain) derives from a study of blood T cells in healthy people across ages. With a J-beta primer mix and a sample-barcoded 5' primer, a second PCR ran roughly 6 to 12 cycles. TCRdb fed the 5' RACE reads into MiXCR, producing one record per CDR3 protein. The sample consists of 710,000 or so distinct CDR3 sequences, 22% of them appearing once. Study-level findings and limits: With naive T cell percentage, TCR beta diversity showed a strong correlation. Estimated diversity, derived from one million T cells, was regarded as an underestimate. Among long-lived donors, naive CD4+ cells were more numerous and diversity higher than in aged donors.

In regard to this clonotype: Its antigen is not known.

The study recruited healthy Caucasian donors from Russia who were aged about 6 to 100. The CDR3 length is 17 residues. Germline V gene sequence: CDR1 SGHDN, CDR2 FVKESK. The trim removed 1 base at V and 0 bases at J, leaving 2 bases unmatched. The material sequenced was blood. This rearrangement joins TRBV14 to TRBJ2-1, with 11 positions matching TRBD2. The sequence was obtained from a man aged 65-85 years in good health. The CDR3 here is CASSQGGLADSYNEQFF. As DNA, the CDR3 is TGTGCCAGCAGCCAAGGGGGACTAGCGGACTCCTACAATGAGCAGTTCTTC.